This TCR beta chain came from a study of blood T cells in healthy people across ages. Points from the study as a whole: Strong correlation linked observed beta diversity and percent naive T cells. Aged donors had fewer naive CD4+ cells and lower diversity than long-lived donors. Calculation of diversity from one million T cells yielded estimates considered to be underestimates.

The length of the CDR3 is 15 residues. V shed 0 bases and J shed 2 bases, with 9 bases lying between them. CDR1 and CDR2 from the germline V gene are MDHEN and SYDVKM. This clonotype came up a few times. Its antigen is as yet unknown. A second about 6 to 12 cycle PCR used barcoded and J-beta primers. Unique molecular identifiers of 12 random nucleotides labeled each cDNA. TCRdb itself ran the 5' RACE reads through MiXCR, one entry per CDR3 protein. In the table there are over 1,500,000 distinct CDR3 sequences, about 39% of which are singletons. J is TRBJ2-3 and V is TRBV28, with D possibly TRBD2 on 5 matching bases. Specimen: blood. This TCR derives from a human donor in good health. CDR3 nucleotides: TGTGCCAGCAGTTTATGGGGAGACAACACAGATACGCAGTATTTT. Amino acids: CASSLWGDNTDTQYF.